The next 9 T cell receptor beta chains were all read from a single sample in a study of cytomegalovirus exposure and HLA in healthy donors. Primers included in the PCR were 60 Vbeta and 13 Jbeta primers. The protocol was immunoSEQ multiplex PCR, while the TCRdb copy is restricted to in-frame clones and leaves out a portion. The table includes 100,000 or so clones, about 12% detected once. The sequenced sample consisted of PBMCs. The source is a man aged 40-49 years in good health and CMV-seropositive.

The rearrangement links TRBV5-4 to TRBJ1-2; 10 bases agree with TRBD1. The CDR3 sequence is 16 residues long. The germline V gene encodes CDR1 SGHNT and CDR2 YYREEE (reference sequence). Trimming at V came to 0 bases and at J to 6 bases, leaving 8 bases not matched to a gene. This chain's CDR3 is CASSLGGTGAKNGYTF. In DNA form, the CDR3 reads TGTGCCAGCAGCTTGGGGGGGACAGGGGCTAAGAATGGCTACACCTTC.

This clone was picked up a small number of times. This chain connects TRBV9 to TRBJ2-3; TRBD1 matches 7 bases. J was trimmed by 5 bases and V by 3 bases; bases with no gene match: 9. Germline V CDR1 and CDR2: SGDLS, YYNGEE. The CDR3 loop spans 15 amino acids. The CDR3 protein is CASSATGQELDTQYF. The CDR3 DNA sequence: TGTGCCAGCAGCGCCACTGGACAGGAATTAGATACGCAGTATTTT. The whole variable domain, filled in from reference TRBV9 and TRBJ2-3, reads DSGVTQTPKHLITATGQRVTLRCSPRSGDLSVYWYQQSLDQGLQFLIQYYNGEERAKGNILERFSAQQFPDLHSELNLSSLELGDSALYFCASSATGQELDTQYFGPGTRLTVL.

The V and J genes are TRBV6-5 and TRBJ2-7; D is possibly TRBD1 (5 bases). The V and J ends lost 7 bases and 9 bases respectively, with 19 bases between them. This CDR3 region has 13 residues. CDR1 is MNHEY and CDR2 is SVGAGI in the germline V gene. The CDR3 sequence: CASTRQSTNAQYF. CDR3 sequence (DNA): TGTGCCAGCACCCGACAGTCAACGAACGCGCAGTACTTC.

The rearrangement uses TRBV5-6 and TRBJ2-2; 10 positions agree with TRBD2. Trimming cost V 0 bases and J 6 bases; bases outside gene matches: 11. This CDR3 is built from 18 residues. Per germline, CDR1 SGHDT and CDR2 YYEEEE. The chain's CDR3 is CASSLESGLAFSAGELFF. As DNA, the CDR3 is TGTGCCAGCAGCTTGGAGTCGGGACTAGCGTTTTCGGCCGGGGAGCTGTTTTTT.

The rearrangement links TRBV7-9 to TRBJ2-3; 7 bases align to TRBD2. The CDR3 has 16 residues. Germline V gene data show CDR1 as SEHNR and CDR2 as FQNEAQ (reference sequence). V dropped 10 bases and J dropped 3; count of bases not matched to a gene: 16. For the CDR3, the DNA is TGTGCCACCCGACCCCCTGGGGGAGGGTCTACAGATACGCAGTATTTT. This gives the protein CATRPPGGGSTDTQYF. The whole variable domain, filled in from reference TRBV7-9 and TRBJ2-3, reads DTGVSQNPRHKITKRGQNVTFRCDPISEHNRLYWYRQTLGQGPEFLTYFQNEAQLEKSRLLSDRFSAERPKGSFSTLEIQRTEQGDSAMYLCATRPPGGGSTDTQYFGPGTRLTVL.

The sample holds one count of this clone. The gene calls are TRBV19 and TRBJ2-3; D remains unclear. V lost 5 bases and J lost 1, with 16 bases in between. The CDR3 is 16 amino acids. Germline CDR1 is LNHDA and CDR2 is SQIVND (reference sequence). CDR3 DNA: TGTGCCAGTAGTGCAGACTCGTCTCTGGGCACAGATACGCAGTATTTT. Protein product: CASSADSSLGTDTQYF.

This clone was observed a few times. The chain uses TRBV5-5 and TRBJ1-1; possibly TRBD1 for D (5 bases). In germline, CDR1 is SGHKS, CDR2 YYEKEE (reference sequence). This CDR3 is built from 11 residues. With 4 bases removed from V and 10 bases from J, the gap between germline ends came to 11 bases. CDR3 sequence: CASSLTVGAFF. For the CDR3, the DNA is TGTGCCAGCAGCCTGACAGTAGGAGCTTTCTTT.

This clone has only a few counts. The chain links TRBV9 to TRBJ1-3; 7 bases line up with TRBD1. V dropped 3 bases and J dropped 4; count of bases not matched to a gene: 7. CDR3 length equals 15 residues. Germline loops: CDR1 SGDLS, CDR2 YYNGEE. The CDR3 region is CASSGQGFPGNTIYF. For the CDR3, the DNA is TGTGCCAGCAGCGGACAGGGCTTTCCGGGAAACACCATATATTTT. Combining the CDR3 with reference TRBV9 and TRBJ1-3 gives the whole variable domain DSGVTQTPKHLITATGQRVTLRCSPRSGDLSVYWYQQSLDQGLQFLIQYYNGEERAKGNILERFSAQQFPDLHSELNLSSLELGDSALYFCASSGQGFPGNTIYFGEGSWLTVV.

This clone appeared a few times. V usage is TRBV29-1 and J usage is TRBJ1-1; D uncertain. The CDR3 length is 12 residues. Trimming pared 5 bases from V and 4 bases from J, leaving 11 bases between. Germline lookup yields CDR1 SQVTM and CDR2 ANQGSEA. This CDR3 is CSVPEVGTEAFF. CDR3 bases: TGCAGCGTTCCGGAGGTGGGCACTGAAGCTTTCTTT.